This entry lists 16 T cell receptor beta chains sequenced from one sample in a study of vaccination and CD4 T cells after COVID-19. This sample's treatment: roughly 10-day PBMC culture with coronavirus spike peptide pools or control peptides (ViraFEST assay). No antigen is known for these receptors. Oncomine TCR Beta short-read sequencing was applied to DNA from cultured CD4+ T cells. TCRdb recomputed calls from the PCR reads with MiXCR, one row per CDR3 protein. The top ten hold approximately 10% of the sample, which has 8,500 to 14,000 distinct CDR3 sequences, around 66% seen once. Sequenced: CD4+ T cells from blood, cultured in vitro. The receptor set was obtained from a human donor who had recovered from COVID-19.

The rearrangement links TRBV7-6 to TRBJ2-3, with 8 positions matching TRBD1. CDR1 and CDR2 (germline): SGHVS, FNYEAQ. V shed 5 bases and J 2 bases; nucleotides not matched to a gene: 3. The CDR3 spans 14 residues. CDR3 region: CASSPRGLTDTQYF. The CDR3 DNA follows: TGTGCCAGCAGCCCCAGGGGGCTCACAGATACGCAGTATTTT.

The chain uses TRBV24-1 and TRBJ1-1; 7 bases agree with TRBD1. The V gene's germline CDR1 is KGHDR and CDR2 SFDVKD. With 7 bases clipped from V and 11 bases from J, the junction kept 9 bases outside the gene matches. This CDR3 region has 12 residues. DNA for the CDR3: TGTGCCACCAGATCTCAGGGGGAGGAGGCTTTCTTT. This gives the protein CATRSQGEEAFF.

The chain links TRBV15 to TRBJ2-2; 10 nucleotides align to TRBD1. The germline V gene has CDR1 LNHNV and CDR2 YYDKDF (reference sequence). After removal of 3 bases from V and 4 bases from J, the junction contained 2 bases not matched to a gene. The CDR3 length is 15 residues. The CDR3 DNA is TGTGCCACCAGCAGGACAGGGGGCAGCACCGGGGAGCTGTTTTTT. Amino acids: CATSRTGGSTGELFF.

V gene TRBV7-8 combines with J gene TRBJ2-2, with D tentatively TRBD2 (5 bases). The CDR3 consists of 16 residues. In germline, CDR1 is SGHVS, CDR2 FQNEAQ. V was shortened by 1 base and J by 0 bases, with 9 bases between the two germline ends. For the CDR3, the DNA is TGTGCCAGCAGCTTAGTGCTACTAGCGAACACCGGGGAGCTGTTTTTT. Translated: CASSLVLLANTGELFF.

The V call is TRBV20-1, the J call TRBJ1-1, with D hard to call. In germline, CDR1 is DFQATT, CDR2 SNEGSKA (reference sequence). With 6 bases removed from V and 1 base from J, the gap between germline ends came to 24 bases. CDR3 size: 17 residues. The CDR3 sequence is CSATDWTRWAANTEAFF. CDR3 coding DNA: TGCAGTGCCACCGATTGGACCCGGTGGGCCGCGAACACTGAAGCTTTCTTT.

The rearrangement links TRBV2 to TRBJ2-5; D possibly corresponds to TRBD1 (6 bases). The CDR3 extends over 14 amino acids. Germline values: CDR1 SNHLY, CDR2 FYNNEI. Between the trimmed V and J ends, which lost 4 bases and 5 bases, there was a span of 14 bases. The CDR3 here is CASSVSGVWETQYF. The CDR3 nucleotides are TGTGCCAGCAGTGTGTCAGGGGTCTGGGAGACCCAGTACTTC.

The chain couples TRBV27 to TRBJ2-3; perhaps TRBD2 as D (6 bases). Germline CDR1 reads MNHEY; CDR2 reads SMNVEV (reference sequence). With 2 bases removed from V and 0 bases from J, the gap between germline ends came to 15 bases. The CDR3 has 17 residues. The CDR3 region is CASSLRLRTTSTDTQYF. The CDR3 DNA reads as TGTGCCAGCAGTTTAAGGCTTCGGACTACCAGCACAGATACGCAGTATTTT.

The chain links TRBV24-1 to TRBJ1-1, with TRBD1 as a possible D gene (5 bases). V was pared by 3 bases and J by 7 bases, with 23 bases between. The germline gives CDR1 KGHDR, CDR2 SFDVKD. The CDR3 loop spans 17 amino acids. In DNA form, the CDR3 reads TGTGCCACCAGTGATCTAGGGGACGCCGTGGAAGCGAGTGAAGCTTTCTTT. Protein product: CATSDLGDAVEASEAFF.

This clonotype has just a few counts. The chain carries TRBV27 and TRBJ2-7, with a possible D match to TRBD2 (6 bases). The CDR3 is 15 residues long. V was shortened by 5 bases and J by 5 bases, with 19 bases between the two germline ends. Germline V gene sequence: CDR1 MNHEY, CDR2 SMNVEV (reference sequence). CDR3: CASSPLGWEAHEQYF. The DNA for the CDR3 is TGTGCCAGCAGTCCACTCGGGTGGGAGGCCCACGAGCAGTACTTC.

The V gene is TRBV9, the J gene TRBJ1-1; D is possibly TRBD1 (5 bases). Germline CDR1 is SGDLS and CDR2 is YYNGEE. The CDR3 is made up of 14 amino acids. V was shortened by 2 bases and J by 3 bases, with 11 bases between the two germline ends. The CDR3: CASSVGPGDTEAFF. In DNA, the CDR3 is TGTGCCAGCAGCGTGGGGCCCGGGGACACTGAAGCTTTCTTT.

J is TRBJ1-2 and V is TRBV6-5, with D perhaps TRBD1 (6 bases). Trimming took 0 bases from V and 4 from J, leaving 12 bases between them. The germline CDR1 and CDR2 sequences are MNHEY and SVGAGI. This CDR3 is built from 15 residues. CDR3 DNA sequence: TGTGCCAGCAGTTACTCGACACCCAGGGGCTATGGCTACACCTTC. Translating gives CASSYSTPRGYGYTF.

The chain carries TRBV9 and TRBJ2-2, with D unresolved. The CDR3 runs 16 residues. The V gene lost 6 bases and the J gene lost 0 bases, with 15 bases spanning the gap. Germline V gene lookup returns CDR1 SGDLS and CDR2 YYNGEE. The CDR3 sequence: CASTQRGVPNTGELFF. The CDR3 region has the DNA TGTGCCAGCACCCAGCGAGGCGTGCCGAACACCGGGGAGCTGTTTTTT.

The rearrangement joins TRBV7-2 to TRBJ1-1; D ambiguous. The CDR3 has 12 residues. The V end lost 5 bases, the J end lost 11 bases, and 15 bases lay between the germline ends. The V gene's germline CDR1 is SGHTA and CDR2 FQGNSA. CDR3 protein: CASSQMVPGAFF. The CDR3 bases are TGTGCCAGCAGCCAGATGGTCCCGGGGGCTTTCTTT.

The chain joins TRBV6-2 or TRBV6-3 to TRBJ1-5, with 8 nucleotides matching TRBD1. There are 15 residues in the CDR3. After removal of 6 bases from V and 1 base from J, the junction contained 5 bases not matched to a gene. The germline V gene has CDR1 MNHEY and CDR2 SVGEGT. The CDR3 region has the DNA TGTGCCAGCAGATCCACAGGGGGGAGCAATCAGCCCCAGCATTTT. Residues: CASRSTGGSNQPQHF.

V and J are TRBV6-1 and TRBJ2-5; D tentatively reads TRBD1 or TRBD2 (5 bases each). Germline CDR1 reads MNHNS; CDR2 reads SASEGT. The CDR3 loop spans 15 amino acids. V was shortened by 10 bases and J by 5 bases, with 23 bases between the two germline ends. The CDR3 DNA is TGTGCCACTGCCCTGGAGACAGCGGTTTTCGAGACCCAGTACTTC. It codes for CATALETAVFETQYF.

The J gene is TRBJ1-2, the V gene TRBV12-3 or TRBV12-4; the match to TRBD1 covers 9 bases. The CDR3 is made up of 15 amino acids. V was clipped by 7 bases and J by 8 bases; unmatched bases: 14. The CDR3 nucleotides are TGTGCCAGCATTGCCGGGACAGGGCCTTTGTGGGGCTACACCTTC. Its protein product is CASIAGTGPLWGYTF.